This TCR beta chain stems from a study of beta chain features in type 1 diabetes. This clone has just a few counts. Expressed TCRB transcripts were sequenced after all isolated RNA was converted to cDNA. Here immunoSEQ multiplex PCR was the method, and the copy in TCRdb shows in-frame clones only, minus some. Here the sample spans about 40,000 clones, 64% being singletons. CDR3 length: 17 amino acids. V was shortened by 10 bases and J by 4 bases, with 28 bases between the two germline ends. Germline V lookup: CDR1 LNHNV, CDR2 YYDKDF (reference sequence). The sequencing input was Tregs from blood. V gene TRBV15 combines with J gene TRBJ2-5, with a possible D match to TRBD2 (6 bases). The sequence came from a young woman in good health. The CDR3 coding sequence is TGTGCCATCTCTTCGGGGAGCGTGTCGGGAGTCGGAGAGACCCAGTACTTC. Translating gives CAISSGSVSGVGETQYF.